These T cell receptor beta chains were read from a single sample in a study of cytomegalovirus exposure and HLA in healthy donors. Some clones are missing from TCRdb's copy, which holds only in-frame ones; the method was immunoSEQ multiplex PCR. The sample has around 150,000 clones, about 80% seen once. Material for sequencing was PBMCs. These TCRs come from a man aged 25-40 years in good health and CMV-seropositive. CDR3s include the opening cysteine and the closing phenylalanine or tryptophan. D genes are given only for firm matches. Some rows mark clone size as missing; the rest say once, few, many or name a class of expanded clone.

clone size | J gene | D gene | V gene | CDR3 DNA | CDR3 protein
- | TRBJ1-5 | TRBD1 | TRBV19 | TGTGCCTCAAAGGACAGGGGGCTCCAGCCCCAGCATTTT | CASKDRGLQPQHF
- | TRBJ2-1 | - | TRBV27 | TGTGCCAGCACCCAGCCAGGGCATGGAGAGCAGTTCTTC | CASTQPGHGEQFF
- | TRBJ2-3 | - | TRBV5-4 | TGTGCCAGCAGCCCCGAAGGGGGGAGGGCAATAGATACGCAGTATTTT | CASSPEGGRAIDTQYF
few | TRBJ2-5 | TRBD2 | TRBV4-1 | TGCGCCAGCAGCCGTCCTTTTCCGGGACTAGCGGGGACTCAAGAGACCCAGTACTTC | CASSRPFPGLAGTQETQYF
once | TRBJ2-7 | TRBD2 | TRBV6-1 | TGTGCCAGCAGTGAAGAAGCGGGAGGTGTCTACGAGCAGTACTTC | CASSEEAGGVYEQYF
- | TRBJ2-2 | TRBD2 | TRBV4-3 | TGCGCCAGCAGCCAAGAATCGCCCGCGGGGGAAGCCGGGGAGCTGTTTTTT | CASSQESPAGEAGELFF
once | TRBJ2-1 | TRBD2 | TRBV14 | TGTGCCAGCAGCCAAGTGCCGGGGACTAGCATTGAGCAGTTCTTC | CASSQVPGTSIEQFF
- | TRBJ2-7 | TRBD1 | TRBV5-4 | TGTGCCAGCAGCTTTTGGGACAGTAACGAGCAGTACTTC | CASSFWDSNEQYF
- | TRBJ1-3 | - | TRBV7-2 | TGTGCCAGCAGCTCCCGAGTGGGGGACACCTACCCCTCTGGAAACACCATATATTTT | CASSSRVGDTYPSGNTIYF
- | TRBJ1-4 | - | TRBV21-1 | TGTGCCAGCAACAACGGATGGAGGGTAGGGGAAAAACTGTTTTTT | CASNNGWRVGEKLFF
- | TRBJ1-1 | - | TRBV19 | TGTGCCAGTAGTATAGTAGAAGGAGCTGAAGCTTTCTTT | CASSIVEGAEAFF
- | TRBJ2-2 | TRBD2 | TRBV5-4 | TGTGCCAGCAGTCCTAGCGGGGGGGCGTACACCGGGGAGCTGTTTTTT | CASSPSGGAYTGELFF
- | TRBJ2-3 | - | TRBV7-6 | TGTGCCAGCAGTTATAGGGCCGAGTCCGCGGGAGATACGCAGTATTTT | CASSYRAESAGDTQYF
- | TRBJ1-2 | - | TRBV5-1 | TGCGCCAGCAGCTTGGGAGCCGCCTTTAACTATGGCTACACCTTC | CASSLGAAFNYGYTF
- | TRBJ2-7 | TRBD1 | TRBV6-5 | TGTGCCAGCAAAGGACAGGGCGTAAAGGAGCAGTACTTC | CASKGQGVKEQYF
- | TRBJ2-5 | - | TRBV9 | TGTGCCAGCAGCAAGGGGGGGCGGGGAGAGACCCAGTACTTC | CASSKGGRGETQYF
- | TRBJ2-1 | TRBD2 | TRBV27 | TGTGCCAGCAGTTTAGATTATGCGGGAGGGCGGTACAATGAGCAGTTCTTC | CASSLDYAGGRYNEQFF
- | TRBJ2-1 | - | TRBV11-2 | TGTGCCAGCAGAAAATGGGGCTTCTCGAGCTCCTACAATGAGCAGTTCTTC | CASRKWGFSSSYNEQFF
- | TRBJ1-6 | - | TRBV5-6 | TGTGCCAGCAGCTTGGGACAGGTCCTAAGTCAAGTCCTCCACTTT | CASSLGQVLSQVLHF
- | TRBJ2-3 | TRBD2 | TRBV4-3 | TGCGCCAGCAGCTACGGACTCCTGGGGGGGGTGGATACGCAGTATTTT | CASSYGLLGGVDTQYF
- | TRBJ1-5 | - | TRBV7-6 | TGTGCCAGCAGCTTATCCGGGTCGACGAATCAGCCCCAGCATTTT | CASSLSGSTNQPQHF
- | TRBJ1-3 | - | TRBV7-9 | TGTTCCAGCAGCTTAGGATCTCAGGGCTCTGGAAACACCATATATTTT | CSSSLGSQGSGNTIYF
- | TRBJ2-1 | TRBD2 | TRBV5-5 | TGTGCCAGCAGCCGTGGGGGGGGCTACAATGAGCAGTTCTTC | CASSRGGGYNEQFF
- | TRBJ2-2 | TRBD1 | TRBV18 | TGTGCCAGCTCACCACTGAACAGGGGGCGAACGGGGACCGGGGAGCTGTTTTTT | CASSPLNRGRTGTGELFF